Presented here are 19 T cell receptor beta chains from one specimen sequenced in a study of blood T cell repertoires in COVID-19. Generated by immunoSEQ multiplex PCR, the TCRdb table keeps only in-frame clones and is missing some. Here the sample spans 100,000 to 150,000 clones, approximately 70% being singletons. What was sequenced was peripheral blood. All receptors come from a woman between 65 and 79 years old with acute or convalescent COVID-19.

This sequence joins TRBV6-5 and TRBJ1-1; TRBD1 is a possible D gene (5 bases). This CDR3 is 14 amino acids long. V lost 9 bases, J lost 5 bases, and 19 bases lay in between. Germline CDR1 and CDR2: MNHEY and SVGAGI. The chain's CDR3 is CASLKGLKGTEAFF. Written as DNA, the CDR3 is TGTGCCAGTCTTAAGGGCCTGAAGGGGACTGAAGCTTTCTTT.

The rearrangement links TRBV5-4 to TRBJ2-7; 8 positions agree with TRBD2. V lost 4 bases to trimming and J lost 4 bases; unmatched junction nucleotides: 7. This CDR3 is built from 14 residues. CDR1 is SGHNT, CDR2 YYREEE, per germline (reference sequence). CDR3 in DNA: TGTGCCAGCAGCCTTGAGGCGGGGGGTTACGAGCAGTACTTC. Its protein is CASSLEAGGYEQYF.

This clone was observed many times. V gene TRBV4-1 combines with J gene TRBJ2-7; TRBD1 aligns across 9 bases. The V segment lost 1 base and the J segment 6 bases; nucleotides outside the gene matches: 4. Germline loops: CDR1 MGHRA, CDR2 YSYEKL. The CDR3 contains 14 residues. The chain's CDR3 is CASSQAGTGLEQYF. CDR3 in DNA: TGCGCCAGCAGCCAAGCCGGGACAGGGCTCGAGCAGTACTTC.

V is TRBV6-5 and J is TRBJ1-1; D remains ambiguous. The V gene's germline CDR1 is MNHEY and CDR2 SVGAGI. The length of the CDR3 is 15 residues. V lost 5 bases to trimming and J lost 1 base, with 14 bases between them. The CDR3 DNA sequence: TGTGCCAGCAGTCACACCCCAGTGAAGAACACTGAAGCTTTCTTT. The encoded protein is CASSHTPVKNTEAFF.

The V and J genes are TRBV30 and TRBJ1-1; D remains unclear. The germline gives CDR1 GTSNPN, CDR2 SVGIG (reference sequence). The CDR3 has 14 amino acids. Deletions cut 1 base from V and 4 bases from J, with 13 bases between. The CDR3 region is CAWSAIGGLTEAFF. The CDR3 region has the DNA TGTGCCTGGAGTGCTATAGGCGGACTCACTGAAGCTTTCTTT.

The CDR3 DNA reads TGCGCCAGCAGCTTCGGGACGGGAGCCTACGAGCAGTACTTC. It translates to CASSFGTGAYEQYF. The gene calls are TRBV5-1 and TRBJ2-7; weak D call: TRBD2 (6 bases). CDR1 is SGHRS, CDR2 YFSETQ, per germline. The V gene lost 2 bases and the J gene lost 2 bases, with 11 bases spanning the gap. The CDR3 contains 14 residues.

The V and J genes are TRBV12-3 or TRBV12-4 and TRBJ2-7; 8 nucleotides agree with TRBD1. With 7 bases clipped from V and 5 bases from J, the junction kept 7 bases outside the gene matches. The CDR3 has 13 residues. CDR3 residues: CASKRQGTHEQYF. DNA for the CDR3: TGTGCCAGCAAAAGACAGGGGACCCACGAGCAGTACTTC.

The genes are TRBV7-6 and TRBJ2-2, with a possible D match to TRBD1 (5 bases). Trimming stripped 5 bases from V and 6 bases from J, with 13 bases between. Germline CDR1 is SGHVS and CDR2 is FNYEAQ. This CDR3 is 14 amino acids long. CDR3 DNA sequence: TGTGCCAGCAGCCTGGACACTGGGGCCGGGGAGCTGTTTTTT. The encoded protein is CASSLDTGAGELFF.

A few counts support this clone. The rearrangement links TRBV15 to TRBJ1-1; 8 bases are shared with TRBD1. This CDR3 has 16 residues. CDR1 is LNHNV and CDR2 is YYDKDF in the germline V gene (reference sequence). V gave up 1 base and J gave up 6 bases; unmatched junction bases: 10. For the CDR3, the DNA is TGTGCCACCAGCAGAGCTGACAGGGGACTTTTGGCTGAAGCTTTCTTT. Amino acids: CATSRADRGLLAEAFF.

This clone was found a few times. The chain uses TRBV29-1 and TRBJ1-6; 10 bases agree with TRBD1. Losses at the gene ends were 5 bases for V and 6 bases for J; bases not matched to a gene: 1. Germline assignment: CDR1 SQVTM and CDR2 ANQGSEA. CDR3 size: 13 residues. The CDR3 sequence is CSVRTGGNSPLHF. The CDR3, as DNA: TGCAGCGTTCGGACAGGGGGTAATTCACCCCTCCACTTT.

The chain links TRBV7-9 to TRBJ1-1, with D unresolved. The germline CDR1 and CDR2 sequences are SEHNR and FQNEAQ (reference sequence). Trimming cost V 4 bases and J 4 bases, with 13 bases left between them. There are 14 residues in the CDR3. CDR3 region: CASSSHGGATEAFF. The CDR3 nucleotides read TGTGCCAGCAGCTCGCACGGCGGAGCCACTGAAGCTTTCTTT.

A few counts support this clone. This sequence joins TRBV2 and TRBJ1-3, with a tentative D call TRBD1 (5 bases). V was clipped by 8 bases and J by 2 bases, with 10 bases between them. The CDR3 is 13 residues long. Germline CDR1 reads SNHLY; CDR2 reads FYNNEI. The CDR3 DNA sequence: TGTGCCAGCGTCCGCAGGGCTGGAAACACCATATATTTT. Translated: CASVRRAGNTIYF.

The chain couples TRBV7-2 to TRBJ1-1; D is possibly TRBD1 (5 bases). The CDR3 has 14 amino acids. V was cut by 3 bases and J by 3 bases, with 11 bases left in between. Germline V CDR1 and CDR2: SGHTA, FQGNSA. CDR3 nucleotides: TGTGCCAGCAGCTTTTATAGGGGTGACACTGAAGCTTTCTTT. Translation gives CASSFYRGDTEAFF.

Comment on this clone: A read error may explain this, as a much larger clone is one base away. CDR3 DNA sequence: TGTGCCAGCAGCCTAGACTACGAGCAGTACTTC. It is translated as CASSLDYEQYF. The genes are TRBV5-6 and TRBJ2-7; the D is unclear. The CDR3 has 11 residues. Germline V CDR1 and CDR2: SGHDT, YYEEEE. V lost 4 bases, J lost 3 bases, and 5 bases lay in between.

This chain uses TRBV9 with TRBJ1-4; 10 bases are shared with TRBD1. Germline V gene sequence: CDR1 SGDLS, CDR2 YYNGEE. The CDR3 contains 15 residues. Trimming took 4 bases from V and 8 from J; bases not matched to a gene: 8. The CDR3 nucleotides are TGTGCCAGCAGCATCGGGACAGGGGCCGCGGAAAAACTGTTTTTT. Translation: CASSIGTGAAEKLFF.

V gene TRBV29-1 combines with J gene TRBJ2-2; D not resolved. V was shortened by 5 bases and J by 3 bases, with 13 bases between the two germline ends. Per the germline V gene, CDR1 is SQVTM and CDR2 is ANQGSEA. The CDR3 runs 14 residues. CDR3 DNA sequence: TGCAGCGTTAGTACCGGCAGGCACACCGGGGAGCTGTTTTTT. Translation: CSVSTGRHTGELFF.

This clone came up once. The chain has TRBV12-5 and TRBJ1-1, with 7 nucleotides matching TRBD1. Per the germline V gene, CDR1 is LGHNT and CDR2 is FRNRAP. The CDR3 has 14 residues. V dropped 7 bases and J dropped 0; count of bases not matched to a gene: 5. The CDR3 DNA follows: TGTGCTAGTGTCCCCGACAGGGTGAACACTGAAGCTTTCTTT. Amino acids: CASVPDRVNTEAFF.

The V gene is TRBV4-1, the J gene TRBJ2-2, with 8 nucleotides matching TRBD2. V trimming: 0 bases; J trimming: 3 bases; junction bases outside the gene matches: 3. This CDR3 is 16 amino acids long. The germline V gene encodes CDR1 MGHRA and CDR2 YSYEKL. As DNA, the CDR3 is TGCGCCAGCAGCCAAGATACCGGGAGGGACACCGGGGAGCTGTTTTTT. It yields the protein CASSQDTGRDTGELFF.

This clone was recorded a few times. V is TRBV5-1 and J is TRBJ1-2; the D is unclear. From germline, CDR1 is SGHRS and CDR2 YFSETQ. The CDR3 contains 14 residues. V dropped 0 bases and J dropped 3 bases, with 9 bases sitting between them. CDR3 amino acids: CASSLALADYGYTF. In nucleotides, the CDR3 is TGCGCCAGCAGCTTGGCTCTGGCGGACTATGGCTACACCTTC.